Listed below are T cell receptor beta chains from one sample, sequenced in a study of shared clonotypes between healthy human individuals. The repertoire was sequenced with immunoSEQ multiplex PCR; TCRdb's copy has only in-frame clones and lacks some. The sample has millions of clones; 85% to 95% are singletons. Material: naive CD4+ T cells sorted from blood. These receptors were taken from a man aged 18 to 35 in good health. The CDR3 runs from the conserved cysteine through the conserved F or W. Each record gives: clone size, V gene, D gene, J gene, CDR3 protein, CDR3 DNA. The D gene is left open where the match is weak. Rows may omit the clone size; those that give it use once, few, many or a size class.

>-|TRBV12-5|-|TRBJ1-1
CASGGALTEAFF
TGTGCTAGTGGGGGGGCGCTTACTGAAGCTTTCTTT
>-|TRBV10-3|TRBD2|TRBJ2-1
CAISAGTRYNEQFF
TGTGCCATCAGTGCAGGGACTAGGTACAATGAGCAGTTCTTC
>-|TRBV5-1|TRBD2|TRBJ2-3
CASRPSGGTDTQYF
TGCGCCAGCAGGCCTAGCGGGGGCACAGATACGCAGTATTTT
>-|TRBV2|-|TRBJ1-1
CASSEMDGTEAFF
TGTGCCAGCAGTGAAATGGACGGGACTGAAGCTTTCTTT
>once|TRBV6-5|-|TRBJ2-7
CASSYRSNYEQYF
TGTGCCAGCAGTTACCGGTCGAATTACGAGCAGTACTTC
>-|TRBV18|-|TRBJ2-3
CASSQLGARTDTQYF
TGTGCCAGCTCACAGCTCGGGGCCCGCACAGATACGCAGTATTTT
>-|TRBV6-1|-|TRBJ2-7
CASSAMGYEQYF
TGTGCCAGCAGCGCCATGGGATACGAGCAGTACTTC
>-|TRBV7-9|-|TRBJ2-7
CASSLSGGNYEQYF
TGTGCCAGCAGCTTATCCGGCGGGAACTACGAGCAGTACTTC
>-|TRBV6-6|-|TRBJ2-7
CASSSQPADSYEQYF
TGTGCCAGCAGTTCACAGCCGGCCGACTCCTACGAGCAGTACTTC
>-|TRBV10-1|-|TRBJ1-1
CASSATEGKAFF
TGCGCCAGCAGTGCGACAGAGGGTAAAGCTTTCTTT
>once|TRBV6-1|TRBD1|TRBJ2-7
CASTLTGGIYEQYF
TGTGCCAGCACTCTAACAGGGGGCATTTACGAGCAGTACTTC
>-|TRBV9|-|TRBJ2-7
CASSLRTGKNYEQYF
TGTGCCAGCAGCCTCCGGACCGGTAAAAACTACGAGCAGTACTTC
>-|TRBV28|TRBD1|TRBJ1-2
CASSTPGQGNYGYTF
TGTGCCAGCAGTACGCCGGGACAGGGTAACTATGGCTACACCTTC
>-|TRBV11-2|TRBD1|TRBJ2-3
CASSSPKDRGRWTQYF
TGTGCCAGCAGCTCACCGAAGGACAGGGGGCGCTGGACGCAGTATTTT
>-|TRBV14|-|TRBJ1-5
CASSRPQGGSNQPQHF
TGTGCCAGCAGCCGACCCCAGGGAGGTAGCAATCAGCCCCAGCATTTT
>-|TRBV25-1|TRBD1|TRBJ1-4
CASRGTGLNEKLFF
TGTGCCAGCAGGGGGACAGGATTGAATGAAAAACTGTTTTTT
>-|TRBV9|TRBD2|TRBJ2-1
CASSVGTGGRNEQFF
TGTGCCAGCAGCGTAGGAACGGGAGGGAGGAATGAGCAGTTCTTC
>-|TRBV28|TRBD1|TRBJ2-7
CASSFRGGQGAYEQYF
TGTGCCAGCAGTTTCCGAGGGGGCCAGGGGGCCTACGAGCAGTACTTC